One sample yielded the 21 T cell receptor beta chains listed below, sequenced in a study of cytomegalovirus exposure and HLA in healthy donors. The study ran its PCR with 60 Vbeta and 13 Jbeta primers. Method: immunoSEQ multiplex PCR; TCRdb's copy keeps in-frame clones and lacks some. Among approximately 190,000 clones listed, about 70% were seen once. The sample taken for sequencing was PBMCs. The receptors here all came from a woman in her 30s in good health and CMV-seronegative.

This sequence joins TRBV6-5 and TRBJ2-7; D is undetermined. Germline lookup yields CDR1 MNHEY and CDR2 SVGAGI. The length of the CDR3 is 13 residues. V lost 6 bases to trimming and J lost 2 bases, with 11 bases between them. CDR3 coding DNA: TGTGCCAGCAGGATGGCTGGAGCCTACGAGCAGTACTTC. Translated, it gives CASRMAGAYEQYF.

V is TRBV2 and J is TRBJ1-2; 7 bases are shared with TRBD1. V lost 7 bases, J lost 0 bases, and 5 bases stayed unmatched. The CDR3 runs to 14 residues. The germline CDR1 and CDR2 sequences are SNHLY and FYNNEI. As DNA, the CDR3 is TGTGCCAGCACTCTAGGGGGCCCTAACTATGGCTACACCTTC. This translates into CASTLGGPNYGYTF. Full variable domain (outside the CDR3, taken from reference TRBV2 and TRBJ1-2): EPEVTQTPSHQVTQMGQEVILRCVPISNHLYFYWYRQILGQKVEFLVSFYNNEISEKSEIFDDQFSVERPDGSNFTLKIRSTKLEDSAMYFCASTLGGPNYGYTFGSGTRLTVV.

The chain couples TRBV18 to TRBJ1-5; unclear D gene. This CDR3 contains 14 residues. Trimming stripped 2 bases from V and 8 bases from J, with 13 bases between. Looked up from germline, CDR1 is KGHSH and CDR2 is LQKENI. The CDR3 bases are TGTGCCAGCTCACCAGGGAGACGTAGTGAGCCCCAGCATTTT. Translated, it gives CASSPGRRSEPQHF.

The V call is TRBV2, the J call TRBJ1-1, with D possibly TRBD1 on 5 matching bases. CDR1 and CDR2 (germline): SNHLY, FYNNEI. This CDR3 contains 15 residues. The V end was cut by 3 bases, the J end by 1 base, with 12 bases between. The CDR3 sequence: CASSEQGAKNTEAFF. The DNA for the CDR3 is TGTGCCAGCAGTGAGCAGGGTGCGAAGAACACTGAAGCTTTCTTT.

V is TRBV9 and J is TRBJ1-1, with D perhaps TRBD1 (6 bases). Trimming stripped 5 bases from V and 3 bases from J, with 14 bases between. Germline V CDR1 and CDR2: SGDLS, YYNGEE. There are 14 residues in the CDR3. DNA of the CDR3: TGTGCCAGCAGTTACCGTCCAGGGGACACTGAAGCTTTCTTT. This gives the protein CASSYRPGDTEAFF.

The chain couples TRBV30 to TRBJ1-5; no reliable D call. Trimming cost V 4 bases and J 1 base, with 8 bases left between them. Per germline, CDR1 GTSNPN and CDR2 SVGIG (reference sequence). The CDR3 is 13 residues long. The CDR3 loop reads CAWTRGSNQPQHF. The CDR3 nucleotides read TGTGCCTGGACGAGAGGCAGCAATCAGCCCCAGCATTTT. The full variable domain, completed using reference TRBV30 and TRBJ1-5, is SQTIHQWPATLVQPVGSPLSLECTVEGTSNPNLYWYRQAAGRGLQLLFYSVGIGQISSEVPQNLSASRPQDRQFILSSKKLLLSDSGFYLCAWTRGSNQPQHFGDGTRLSIL.

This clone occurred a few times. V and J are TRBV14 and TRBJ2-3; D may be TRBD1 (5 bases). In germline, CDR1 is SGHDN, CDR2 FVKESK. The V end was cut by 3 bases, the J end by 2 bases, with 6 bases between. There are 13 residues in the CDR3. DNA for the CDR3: TGTGCCAGCAGCCAGGGGCTCACAGATACGCAGTATTTT. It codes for CASSQGLTDTQYF.

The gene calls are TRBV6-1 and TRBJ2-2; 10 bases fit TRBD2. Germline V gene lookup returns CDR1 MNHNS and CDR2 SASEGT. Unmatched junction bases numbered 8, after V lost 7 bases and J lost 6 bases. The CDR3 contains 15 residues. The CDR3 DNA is TGTGCCAGCATAATAGCGGGGGGTCTTTCCGGGGAGCTGTTTTTT. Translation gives CASIIAGGLSGELFF.

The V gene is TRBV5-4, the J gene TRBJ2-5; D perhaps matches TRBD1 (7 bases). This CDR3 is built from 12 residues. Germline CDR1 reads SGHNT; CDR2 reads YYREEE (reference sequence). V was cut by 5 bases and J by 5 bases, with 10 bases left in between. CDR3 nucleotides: TGTGCCAGCAGGCGGGACAGTGAGACCCAGTACTTC. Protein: CASRRDSETQYF.

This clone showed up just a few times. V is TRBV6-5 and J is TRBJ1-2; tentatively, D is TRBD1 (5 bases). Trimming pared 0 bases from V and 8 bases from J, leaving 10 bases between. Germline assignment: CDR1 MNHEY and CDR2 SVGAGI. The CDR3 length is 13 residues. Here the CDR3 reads CASSYSTGVGYTF. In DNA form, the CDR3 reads TGTGCCAGCAGTTACTCGACGGGGGTAGGCTACACCTTC.

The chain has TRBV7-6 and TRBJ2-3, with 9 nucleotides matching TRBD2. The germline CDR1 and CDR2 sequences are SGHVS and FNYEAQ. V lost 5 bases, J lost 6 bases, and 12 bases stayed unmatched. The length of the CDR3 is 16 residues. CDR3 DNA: TGTGCCAGCAGCATCCTAGCGGGGCTTATGGAGGATACGCAGTATTTT. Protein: CASSILAGLMEDTQYF.

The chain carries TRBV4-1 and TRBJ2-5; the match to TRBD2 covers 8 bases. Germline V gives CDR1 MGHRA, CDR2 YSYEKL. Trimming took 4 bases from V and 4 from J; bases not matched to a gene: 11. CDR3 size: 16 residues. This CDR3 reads CASSPPRGGVVETQYF. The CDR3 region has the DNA TGCGCCAGCAGCCCCCCCCGGGGGGGCGTTGTAGAGACCCAGTACTTC.

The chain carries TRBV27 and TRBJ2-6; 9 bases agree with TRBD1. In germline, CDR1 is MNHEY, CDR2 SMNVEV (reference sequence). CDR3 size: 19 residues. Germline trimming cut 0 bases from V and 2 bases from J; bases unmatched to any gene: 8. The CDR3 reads CASSLSAGQGLAGANVLTF. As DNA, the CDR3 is TGTGCCAGCAGTTTATCTGCGGGACAGGGACTCGCTGGGGCCAACGTCCTGACTTTC.

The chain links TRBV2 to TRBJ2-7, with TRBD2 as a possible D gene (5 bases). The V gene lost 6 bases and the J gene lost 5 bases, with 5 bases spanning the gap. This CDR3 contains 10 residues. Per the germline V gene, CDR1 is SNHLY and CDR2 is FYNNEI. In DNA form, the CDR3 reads TGTGCCAGCAGGCGGGACGAGCAGTACTTC. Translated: CASRRDEQYF.

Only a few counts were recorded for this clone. This CDR3 is CASSYRDKGEKLFF. Written as DNA, the CDR3 is TGCGCCAGCAGCTACCGGGACAAAGGGGAAAAACTGTTTTTT. The rearrangement joins TRBV4-1 to TRBJ1-4; a possible D gene is TRBD1 (6 bases). Germline CDR1 and CDR2: MGHRA and YSYEKL. V was shortened by 5 bases and J by 8 bases, with 15 bases between the two germline ends. CDR3 length: 14 residues.

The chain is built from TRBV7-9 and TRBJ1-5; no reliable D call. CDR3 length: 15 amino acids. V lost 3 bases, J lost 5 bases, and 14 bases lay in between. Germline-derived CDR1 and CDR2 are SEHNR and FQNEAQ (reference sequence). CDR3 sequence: CASSFSVYGDQPQHF. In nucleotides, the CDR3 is TGTGCCAGCAGCTTTTCAGTTTACGGAGATCAGCCCCAGCATTTT.

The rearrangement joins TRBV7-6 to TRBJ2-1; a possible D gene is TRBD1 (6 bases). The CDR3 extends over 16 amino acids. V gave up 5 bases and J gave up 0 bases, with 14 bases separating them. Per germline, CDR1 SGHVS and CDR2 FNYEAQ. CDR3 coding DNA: TGTGCCAGCAGCACACTAACAGGGAGCTCCTACAATGAGCAGTTCTTC. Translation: CASSTLTGSSYNEQFF.

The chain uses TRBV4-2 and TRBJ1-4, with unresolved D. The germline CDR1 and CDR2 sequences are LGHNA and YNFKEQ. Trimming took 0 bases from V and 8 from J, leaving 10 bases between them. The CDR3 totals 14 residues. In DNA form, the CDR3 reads TGTGCCAGCAGCCAAGAGCGGCCCGGGGAAAAACTGTTTTTT. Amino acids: CASSQERPGEKLFF.

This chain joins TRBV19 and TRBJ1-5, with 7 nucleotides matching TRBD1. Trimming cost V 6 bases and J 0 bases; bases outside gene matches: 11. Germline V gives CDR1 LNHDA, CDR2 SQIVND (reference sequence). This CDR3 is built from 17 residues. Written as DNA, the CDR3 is TGTGCCAGTAGCGACAATGTAGGACAGGATAGCAATCAGCCCCAGCATTTT. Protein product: CASSDNVGQDSNQPQHF.

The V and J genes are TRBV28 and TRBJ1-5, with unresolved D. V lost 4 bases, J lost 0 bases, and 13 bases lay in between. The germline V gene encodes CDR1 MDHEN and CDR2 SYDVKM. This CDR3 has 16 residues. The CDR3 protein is CASSSEATPSNQPQHF. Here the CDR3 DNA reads TGTGCCAGCAGTTCGGAGGCTACCCCTAGCAATCAGCCCCAGCATTTT.

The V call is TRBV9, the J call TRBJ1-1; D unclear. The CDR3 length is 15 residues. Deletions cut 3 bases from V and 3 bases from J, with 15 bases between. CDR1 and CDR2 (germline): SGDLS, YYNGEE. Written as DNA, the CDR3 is TGTGCCAGCAGCGCCCCCGGGCCCGGGGACACTGAAGCTTTCTTT. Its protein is CASSAPGPGDTEAFF.